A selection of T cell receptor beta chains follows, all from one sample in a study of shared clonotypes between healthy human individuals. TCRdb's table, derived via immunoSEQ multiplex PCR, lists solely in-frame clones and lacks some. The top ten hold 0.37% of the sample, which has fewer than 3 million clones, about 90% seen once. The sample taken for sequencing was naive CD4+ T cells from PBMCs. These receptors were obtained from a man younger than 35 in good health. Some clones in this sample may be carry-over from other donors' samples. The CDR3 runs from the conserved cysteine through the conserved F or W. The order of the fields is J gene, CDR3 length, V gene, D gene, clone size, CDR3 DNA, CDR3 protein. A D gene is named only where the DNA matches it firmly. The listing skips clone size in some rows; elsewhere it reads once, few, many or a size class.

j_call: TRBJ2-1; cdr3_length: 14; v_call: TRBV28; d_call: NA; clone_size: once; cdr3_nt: TGTGCCAGCAGTTTGGGCAGCCACTACAATGAGCAGTTCTTC; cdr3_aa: CASSLGSHYNEQFF
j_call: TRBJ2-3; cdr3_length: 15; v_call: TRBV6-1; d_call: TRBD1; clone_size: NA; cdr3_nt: TGTGCCAGCAGTCCGCGGACAGGGAGCACATATACGCAGTATTTT; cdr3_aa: CASSPRTGSTYTQYF
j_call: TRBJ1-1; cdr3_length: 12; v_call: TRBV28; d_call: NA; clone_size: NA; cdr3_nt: TGTGCCAGCAGTTTGGTTGGGACTGAAGCTTTCTTT; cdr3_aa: CASSLVGTEAFF
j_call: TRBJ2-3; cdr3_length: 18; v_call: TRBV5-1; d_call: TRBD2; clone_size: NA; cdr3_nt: TGCGCCAGCAGCCGGACTAGCGGGACTACCTTTAGCACAGATACGCAGTATTTT; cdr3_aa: CASSRTSGTTFSTDTQYF
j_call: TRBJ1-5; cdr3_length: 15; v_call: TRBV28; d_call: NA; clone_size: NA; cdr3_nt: TGTGCCAGCAGGGGCCGGGACTCCAGCAATCAGCCCCAGCATTTT; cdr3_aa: CASRGRDSSNQPQHF
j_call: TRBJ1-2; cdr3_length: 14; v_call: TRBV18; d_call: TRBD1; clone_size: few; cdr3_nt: TGTGCCAGCTCACCTCCGGACAGGGTCTATGGCTACACCTTC; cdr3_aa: CASSPPDRVYGYTF
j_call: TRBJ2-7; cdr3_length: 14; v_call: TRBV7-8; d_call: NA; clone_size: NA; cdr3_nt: TGTGCCAGCAGCTTAGTCGGCGGAGGATACGAGCAGTACTTC; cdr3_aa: CASSLVGGGYEQYF
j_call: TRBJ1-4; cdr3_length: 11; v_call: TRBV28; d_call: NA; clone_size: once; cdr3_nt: TGTGCCAGCAGTTCCTGGGAAAAACTGTTTTTT; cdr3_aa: CASSSWEKLFF
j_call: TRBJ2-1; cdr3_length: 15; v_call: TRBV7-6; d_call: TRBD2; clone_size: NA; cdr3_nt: TGTGCCAGCAGCTTCGCTAGCGGGAAGGGCTATGAGCAGTTCTTC; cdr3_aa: CASSFASGKGYEQFF
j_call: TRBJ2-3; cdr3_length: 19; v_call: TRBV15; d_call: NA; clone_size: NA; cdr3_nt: TGTGCCACCAGCGGCTCCCTTACAACCGAGGGTGTGGGCACAGATACGCAGTATTTT; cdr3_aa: CATSGSLTTEGVGTDTQYF
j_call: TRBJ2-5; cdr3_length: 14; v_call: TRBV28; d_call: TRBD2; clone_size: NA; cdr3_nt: TGTGCCAGCAGCCACAGACTAGCGGGAGAGACCCAGTACTTC; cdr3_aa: CASSHRLAGETQYF
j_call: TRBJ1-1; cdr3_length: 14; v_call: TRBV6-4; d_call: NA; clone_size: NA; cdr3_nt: TGTGCCAGCAGTCAGGACCCCATGAACACTGAAGCTTTCTTT; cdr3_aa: CASSQDPMNTEAFF
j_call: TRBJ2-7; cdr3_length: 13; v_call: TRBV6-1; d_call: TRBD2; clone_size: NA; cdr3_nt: TGTGCCAGCAGGGGGGGGTCCACCTACGAGCAGTACTTC; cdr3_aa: CASRGGSTYEQYF
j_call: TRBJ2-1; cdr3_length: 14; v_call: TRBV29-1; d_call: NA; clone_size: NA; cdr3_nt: TGCAGCGTTGAAATAAAATATCGGCACAATGAGCAGTTCTTC; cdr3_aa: CSVEIKYRHNEQFF
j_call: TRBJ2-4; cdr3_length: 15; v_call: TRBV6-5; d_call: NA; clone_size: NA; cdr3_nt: TGTGCCAGCAGTCAATCTATCGACAGAAAAAACATTCAGTACTTC; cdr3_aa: CASSQSIDRKNIQYF
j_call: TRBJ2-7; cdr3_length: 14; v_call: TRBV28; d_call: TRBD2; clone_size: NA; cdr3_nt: TGTGCCAGCAGGCGACTAGCCGATTCCTACGAGCAGTACTTC; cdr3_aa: CASRRLADSYEQYF